Shown below are 22 T cell receptor beta chains from a single sample sequenced in a study of T cells in tuberculosis. The data were produced by immunoSEQ multiplex PCR, yet TCRdb's version contains in-frame clones alone and is incomplete. The sample consists of under 40,000 clones, approximately 91% of them appearing once. Sequencing was performed on PBMCs. Every receptor here comes from a donor between 5 and 29 years old with latent tuberculosis or without tuberculosis infection.

The CDR3: CASSIDPGDRAYNEQFF. The CDR3 region has the DNA TGTGCCAGTAGTATAGACCCGGGGGACCGAGCCTACAATGAGCAGTTCTTC. The V call is TRBV19, the J call TRBJ2-1; tentative D call: TRBD2 (6 bases). The germline V gene encodes CDR1 LNHDA and CDR2 SQIVND (reference sequence). The germline V and J ends were trimmed by 0 bases and 2 bases, with 14 bases remaining between them. The CDR3 sequence is 17 residues long.

The genes are TRBV5-1 and TRBJ2-1; 13 bases are shared with TRBD2. This CDR3 is 14 amino acids long. Germline loops: CDR1 SGHRS, CDR2 YFSETQ. The J segment lost 7 bases and the V segment lost 7 bases, leaving 5 bases of the junction unmatched. CDR3 in DNA: TGCGCCAGCTCGACTAGCGGGGGGCGGAATGAGCAGTTCTTC. This encodes CASSTSGGRNEQFF.

This chain links TRBV7-2 with TRBJ2-3, with a tentative D call TRBD1 (6 bases). Germline CDR1 is SGHTA and CDR2 is FQGNSA. This CDR3 spans 15 amino acids. With 2 bases removed from V and 2 bases from J, the gap between germline ends came to 11 bases. The CDR3 loop is CASSLRGQYTDTQYF. The CDR3 region has the DNA TGTGCCAGCAGCTTACGTGGACAGTACACAGATACGCAGTATTTT.

The rearrangement joins TRBV7-9 to TRBJ2-3, with D maybe TRBD2 (6 bases). Germline V gene lookup returns CDR1 SEHNR and CDR2 FQNEAQ (reference sequence). This CDR3 is 15 amino acids long. V was shortened by 5 bases and J by 6 bases, with 18 bases between the two germline ends. CDR3 region: CASSLKTAGSDTQYF. CDR3 nucleotide sequence: TGTGCCAGCAGCCTTAAAACGGCGGGAAGCGATACGCAGTATTTT.

This chain links TRBV27 with TRBJ2-7; no reliable D call. The germline V gene encodes CDR1 MNHEY and CDR2 SMNVEV (reference sequence). The V end was cut by 1 base, the J end by 1 base, with 8 bases between. The CDR3 extends over 14 amino acids. The CDR3 here is CASSLLAGSYEQYF. The DNA for the CDR3 is TGTGCCAGCAGTTTATTAGCCGGGTCCTACGAGCAGTACTTC.

The V and J genes are TRBV6-4 and TRBJ2-3, with 15 bases aligning to TRBD2. In germline, CDR1 is MRHNA, CDR2 SNTAGT. The CDR3 totals 15 residues. V trimming: 4 bases; J trimming: 4 bases; junction bases outside the gene matches: 0. CDR3 loop: CASSGTSGGADTQYF. The CDR3 bases are TGTGCCAGCAGTGGGACTAGCGGGGGGGCAGATACGCAGTATTTT.

The genes are TRBV7-7 and TRBJ2-2; D is unclear. Trimming left V 1 base short and J 4 bases short, with 4 bases between. From germline, CDR1 is SSHAT and CDR2 FNYEAQ (reference sequence). There are 13 residues in the CDR3. CDR3 nucleotide sequence: TGTGCCAGCAGCTTAGACGGCACCGGGGAGCTGTTTTTT. Protein sequence: CASSLDGTGELFF.

The V gene is TRBV29-1, the J gene TRBJ2-1, with 11 bases lining up with TRBD2. J lost 7 bases, V lost 6 bases, and 11 bases had no gene match. From germline, CDR1 is SQVTM and CDR2 ANQGSEA. CDR3 length: 15 amino acids. CDR3 DNA sequence: TGCAGCGTGACCATAGCGGGAGGGCCTTTTAATGAGCAGTTCTTC. It translates to CSVTIAGGPFNEQFF.

The CDR3 protein is CASSQWTITDTQYF. DNA of the CDR3: TGCGCCAGCAGCCAGTGGACTATCACAGATACGCAGTATTTT. J is TRBJ2-3 and V is TRBV4-1, with D perhaps matching TRBD2 (6 bases). The CDR3 covers 14 residues. V was pared by 3 bases and J by 2 bases, with 9 bases between. Germline lookup yields CDR1 MGHRA and CDR2 YSYEKL.

This clone is a singleton in its sample. The chain combines TRBV9 with TRBJ2-5, with D possibly being TRBD1 (5 bases). V shed 3 bases and J shed 5 bases, with 14 bases lying between them. The length of the CDR3 is 14 residues. Germline loops: CDR1 SGDLS, CDR2 YYNGEE. The CDR3 DNA sequence: TGTGCCAGCAGCGGATCTGGGGCAGGGGAGACCCAGTACTTC. It yields the protein CASSGSGAGETQYF. The complete variable domain, with remaining parts taken from reference TRBV9 and TRBJ2-5, reads DSGVTQTPKHLITATGQRVTLRCSPRSGDLSVYWYQQSLDQGLQFLIQYYNGEERAKGNILERFSAQQFPDLHSELNLSSLELGDSALYFCASSGSGAGETQYFGPGTRLLVL.

The genes are TRBV4-1 and TRBJ1-1; D not certain. Germline loops: CDR1 MGHRA, CDR2 YSYEKL. V was trimmed by 1 base and J by 0 bases, leaving 9 bases between them. This CDR3 contains 15 residues. Here the CDR3 DNA reads TGCGCCAGCAGCCAAGGATATCTAATGAACACTGAAGCTTTCTTT. Its protein product is CASSQGYLMNTEAFF.

The chain links TRBV5-4 to TRBJ2-6; TRBD1 matches 7 bases. With 4 bases clipped from V and 4 bases from J, the junction kept 5 bases outside the gene matches. CDR3 length: 15 amino acids. The germline V gene encodes CDR1 SGHNT and CDR2 YYREEE (reference sequence). The CDR3, as DNA: TGTGCCAGCAGCCCCGACAGGGCAGGGGCCAACGTCCTGACTTTC. It yields the protein CASSPDRAGANVLTF.

This chain links TRBV14 with TRBJ1-2; D gene ambiguous. CDR3 length: 13 residues. CDR1 and CDR2 (germline): SGHDN, FVKESK. V lost 1 base and J lost 1, with 4 bases in between. CDR3 DNA: TGTGCCAGCAGCCAAGGACATAACTATGGCTACACCTTC. Its translation is CASSQGHNYGYTF.

The chain is built from TRBV9 and TRBJ2-1; tentatively, D is TRBD2 (6 bases). The germline V and J ends were trimmed by 7 bases and 6 bases, with 17 bases remaining between them. Germline V gives CDR1 SGDLS, CDR2 YYNGEE. This CDR3 comprises 14 residues. This chain's CDR3 is CASGRLGGRNEQFF. The CDR3 coding sequence is TGTGCCAGCGGGCGGCTGGGGGGTCGCAATGAGCAGTTCTTC.

The V call is TRBV30, the J call TRBJ1-2; no clear D. The CDR3 contains 15 residues. With 0 bases removed from V and 2 bases from J, the gap between germline ends came to 13 bases. CDR1 is GTSNPN and CDR2 is SVGIG in the germline V gene (reference sequence). The CDR3 DNA sequence: TGTGCCTGGAGTGTACCGGGTGCCTGGAACTATGGCTACACCTTC. Translating it yields CAWSVPGAWNYGYTF.

This rearrangement joins TRBV27 to TRBJ2-2; 9 nucleotides agree with TRBD1. The germline gives CDR1 MNHEY, CDR2 SMNVEV (reference sequence). Trimming took 2 bases from V and 5 from J; bases not matched to a gene: 6. This CDR3 has 16 residues. This CDR3 is CASSLGGTGLTGELFF. DNA of the CDR3: TGTGCCAGCAGTTTAGGAGGGACAGGGCTGACCGGGGAGCTGTTTTTT.

This sequence joins TRBV12-5 and TRBJ2-1; D is possibly TRBD1 (9 bases). This CDR3 has 21 amino acids. Germline V lookup: CDR1 LGHNT, CDR2 FRNRAP. V was pared by 1 base and J by 4 bases, with 29 bases between. CDR3 sequence (DNA): TGTGCTAGTGGTTTGGATCACAGGGGGCTAATCAGAGCGGGAGATTACAATGAGCAGTTCTTC. This codes for CASGLDHRGLIRAGDYNEQFF.

J is TRBJ2-1 and V is TRBV4-1; TRBD1 matches 9 bases. The J segment lost 2 bases and the V segment lost 0 bases, leaving 5 bases of the junction unmatched. Germline V lookup: CDR1 MGHRA, CDR2 YSYEKL. The CDR3 extends over 17 amino acids. The CDR3 region is CASSQEVWDRAYNEQFF. In DNA form, the CDR3 reads TGCGCCAGCAGCCAAGAGGTTTGGGACAGGGCCTACAATGAGCAGTTCTTC.

V gene TRBV5-6 combines with J gene TRBJ1-6; TRBD1 aligns across 8 bases. V trimming: 1 base; J trimming: 8 bases; junction bases outside the gene matches: 5. CDR3 length: 15 amino acids. The germline CDR1 and CDR2 sequences are SGHDT and YYEEEE. CDR3 residues: CASSLPGGIDSPLHF. DNA of the CDR3: TGTGCCAGCAGCTTGCCAGGGGGCATCGATTCACCCCTCCACTTT. The variable domain in full, completed from reference TRBV5-6 and TRBJ1-6, reads DAGVTQSPTHLIKTRGQQVTLRCSPKSGHDTVSWYQQALGQGPQFIFQYYEEEERQRGNFPDRFSGHQFPNYSSELNVNALLLGDSALYLCASSLPGGIDSPLHFGNGTRLTVT.

The rearrangement uses TRBV11-3 and TRBJ1-1, with TRBD1 identical over 7 bases. Germline CDR1 SGHNT, CDR2 YENEEA. V shed 7 bases, J shed 10 bases, and the junction held 24 bases outside the gene matches. The CDR3 is 17 amino acids. In DNA, the CDR3 is TGTGCCAGCAACTTTAAGACCCTCGGGACAGACCTCGTCGGAGCTTTCTTT. This translates into CASNFKTLGTDLVGAFF.

The CDR3 is CASSGQVLANEKLFF. In DNA, the CDR3 is TGTGCCAGCAGTGGTCAGGTCCTGGCTAATGAAAAACTGTTTTTT. The chain links TRBV2 to TRBJ1-4; no clear D gene. CDR1 and CDR2 (germline): SNHLY, FYNNEI. The CDR3 contains 15 residues. Deletions cut 4 bases from V and 3 bases from J, with 12 bases between.

The rearrangement links TRBV20-1 to TRBJ2-7; D is unclear. Trimming cost V 3 bases and J 3 bases, with 6 bases left between them. The V gene's germline CDR1 is DFQATT and CDR2 SNEGSKA (reference sequence). The CDR3 extends over 11 amino acids. In DNA, the CDR3 is TGCAGTGCTAGCCCTCTCTACGAGCAGTACTTC. Translation: CSASPLYEQYF.